This T cell receptor beta chain appears in the sequencing data of a study of beta chain features in type 1 diabetes. TCRB transcripts that were expressed got sequenced, as all of the isolated RNA had been reverse transcribed. Method: immunoSEQ multiplex PCR; TCRdb's copy keeps in-frame clones and lacks some. The sample carries 810,000 or so clones, 15% to 20% recorded once. The CDR3 consists of 15 residues. Trimming took 1 base from V and 3 from J; bases not matched to a gene: 3. The germline CDR1 and CDR2 sequences are SGHTA and FQGTGA. The material sequenced was naive CD4+ T cells from blood. The rearrangement uses TRBV7-3 and TRBJ2-5; 9 bases are a match to TRBD2. This receptor was identified in a woman aged 18 to 35 in good health. The CDR3 sequence is CASSLSGRGKETQYF. The CDR3 DNA sequence: TGTGCCAGCAGCTTAAGCGGGAGGGGGAAAGAGACCCAGTACTTC.